A selection of T cell receptor beta chains follows, all from one sample in a study of shared clonotypes between healthy human individuals. Clones were sequenced by immunoSEQ multiplex PCR, and TCRdb holds only the in-frame ones, with some missing. The sample holds some 2 million clones; roughly 95% are singletons and the top ten take roughly 0.13%. Sequenced: naive CD4+ T cells sorted from blood. The receptor set was obtained from a man in his late teens or twenties in good health. Both conserved end residues are trimmed from each CDR3.

V: TRBV7-9
CDR3: ASSPQSDTQY

V: TRBV15
CDR3: ATSGGLVTYEQY

V: TRBV28
CDR3: ASSFRGQDHRLEAF

V: TRBV7-2
CDR3: ASSLPGLAVEQY

V: TRBV28
CDR3: ASSLGTGRFREQY

V: TRBV4-2
CDR3: ASSPLGLAGNTGELF

V: TRBV30
CDR3: AWSIGLEETQY

V: TRBV2
CDR3: ASTRDAISYNEQF

V: TRBV15
CDR3: ATSRSGTGGHSSLGNTIY

V: TRBV5-1
CDR3: ASSPDRGGETQY

V: TRBV18
CDR3: ASSITSGSYEQY

V: TRBV11-2
CDR3: ASSLVSQGGGEQF

V: TRBV29-1
CDR3: SVESRTSTDTQY

V: TRBV5-5
CDR3: ASSRDRGTGNTIY

V: TRBV6-6
CDR3: ASSDDPPKDYGYT